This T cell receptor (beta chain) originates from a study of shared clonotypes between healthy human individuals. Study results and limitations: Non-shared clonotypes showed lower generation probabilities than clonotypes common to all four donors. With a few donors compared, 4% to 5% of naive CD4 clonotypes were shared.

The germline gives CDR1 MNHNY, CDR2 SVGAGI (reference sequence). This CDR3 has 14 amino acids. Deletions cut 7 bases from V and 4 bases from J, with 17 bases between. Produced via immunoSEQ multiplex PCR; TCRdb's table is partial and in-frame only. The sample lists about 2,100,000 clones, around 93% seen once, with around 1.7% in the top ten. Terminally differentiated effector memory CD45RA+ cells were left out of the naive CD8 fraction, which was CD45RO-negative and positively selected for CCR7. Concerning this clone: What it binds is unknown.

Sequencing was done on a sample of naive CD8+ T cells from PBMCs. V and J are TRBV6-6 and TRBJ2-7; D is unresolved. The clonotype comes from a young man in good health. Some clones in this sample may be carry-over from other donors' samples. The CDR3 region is CASTDHWQRYEQYF. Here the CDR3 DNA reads TGTGCCAGCACCGACCATTGGCAGCGATACGAGCAGTACTTC.